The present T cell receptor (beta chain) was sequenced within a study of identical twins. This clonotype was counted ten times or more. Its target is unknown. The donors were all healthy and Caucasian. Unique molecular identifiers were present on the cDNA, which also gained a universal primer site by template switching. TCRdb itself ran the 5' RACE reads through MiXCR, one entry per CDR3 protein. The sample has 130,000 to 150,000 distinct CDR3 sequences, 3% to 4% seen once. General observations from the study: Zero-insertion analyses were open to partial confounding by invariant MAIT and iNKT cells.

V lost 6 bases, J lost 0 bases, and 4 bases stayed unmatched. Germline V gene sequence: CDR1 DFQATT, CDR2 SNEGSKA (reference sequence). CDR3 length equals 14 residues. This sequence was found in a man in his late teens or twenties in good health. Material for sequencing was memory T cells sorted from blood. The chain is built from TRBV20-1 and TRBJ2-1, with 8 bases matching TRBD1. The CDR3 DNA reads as TGCAGTGCCTGGACAGGGAGCTCCTACAATGAGCAGTTCTTC. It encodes CSAWTGSSYNEQFF.